One sample yielded the 21 T cell receptor beta chains listed below, sequenced in a study of blood T cell repertoires in COVID-19. Using immunoSEQ multiplex PCR, the repertoire was profiled, and TCRdb retains in-frame clones only, with some absent. Of about 300,000 clones in the sample, 65% to 85% were seen once. Material: peripheral blood. All receptors derive from a woman aged 50 to 65 with acute or convalescent COVID-19.

The J gene is TRBJ2-1, the V gene TRBV24-1; TRBD2 aligns across 7 bases. V shed 4 bases and J 7 bases; nucleotides not matched to a gene: 9. The CDR3 is 15 residues long. Germline values: CDR1 KGHDR, CDR2 SFDVKD. The CDR3 is CATSDPGLRGNEQFF. The CDR3 region has the DNA TGTGCCACCAGTGACCCGGGACTAAGGGGAAATGAGCAGTTCTTC.

The gene calls are TRBV9 and TRBJ2-7; 7 bases match TRBD1. Germline V CDR1 and CDR2: SGDLS, YYNGEE. This CDR3 region has 15 residues. V gave up 0 bases and J gave up 0 bases; unmatched junction bases: 3. The CDR3 region has the DNA TGTGCCAGCAGCGTAGGACAGGGCTACTCCTACGAGCAGTACTTC. Translating it yields CASSVGQGYSYEQYF.

V is TRBV11-1 and J is TRBJ2-7; TRBD2 is a possible D gene (6 bases). The CDR3 has 14 amino acids. Germline CDR1 SGHAT, CDR2 FQDESV (reference sequence). The V gene lost 2 bases and the J gene lost 1 base, with 9 bases spanning the gap. CDR3: CASSLLAGSYEQYF. In nucleotides, the CDR3 is TGTGCCAGCAGCTTACTGGCGGGGTCCTACGAGCAGTACTTC.

Worth noting for this clone: Other DNA sequences in the same sample also yield this CDR3. The chain employs TRBV6-5 and TRBJ1-2, with D possibly being TRBD1 (6 bases). CDR1 and CDR2 (germline): MNHEY, SVGAGI. The CDR3 consists of 13 residues. V shed 6 bases and J shed 2 bases, with 10 bases lying between them. The CDR3 DNA reads as TGTGCCAGCAGGCTCGACAGGAACTATGGCTACACCTTC. Translation gives CASRLDRNYGYTF.

This chain joins TRBV13 and TRBJ2-5, with 13 bases identical to TRBD2. The CDR3 sequence is 16 residues long. Trimming cost V 3 bases and J 4 bases; bases outside gene matches: 5. Germline values: CDR1 PRHDT, CDR2 FYEKMQ (reference sequence). The CDR3 DNA sequence: TGTGCCAGCAGCTTCGGACTAGCGGGGGTGGTAGAGACCCAGTACTTC. Its translation is CASSFGLAGVVETQYF.

The chain is built from TRBV10-3 and TRBJ2-7, with D possibly being TRBD1 (7 bases). The CDR3 runs 14 residues. CDR1 and CDR2 from the germline V gene are ENHRY and SYGVKD. The V end lost 4 bases, the J end lost 2 bases, and 12 bases lay between the germline ends. The CDR3 is CAISGRGQTYEQYF. The CDR3 region has the DNA TGTGCCATCAGTGGGAGGGGACAGACCTACGAGCAGTACTTC.

This clone came up once. The V gene is TRBV7-2, the J gene TRBJ2-7, with D uncertain. The CDR3 length is 14 residues. Germline V gives CDR1 SGHTA, CDR2 FQGNSA. V was clipped by 1 base and J by 3 bases, with 10 bases between them. For the CDR3, the DNA is TGTGCCAGCAGCTTAGATATAGTTTACTACGAGCAGTACTTC. It is translated as CASSLDIVYYEQYF.

The V and J genes are TRBV12-5 and TRBJ1-1; D not resolved. The CDR3 contains 13 residues. Trimming took 6 bases from V and 4 from J, leaving 12 bases between them. The germline V gene encodes CDR1 LGHNT and CDR2 FRNRAP. CDR3 protein: CASGRIAGTEAFF. In DNA form, the CDR3 reads TGTGCTAGTGGCCGTATTGCGGGCACTGAAGCTTTCTTT.

This clone appeared a single time. V usage is TRBV5-5 and J usage is TRBJ2-5, with a possible D match to TRBD1 (6 bases). The germline gives CDR1 SGHKS, CDR2 YYEKEE (reference sequence). With 0 bases removed from V and 4 bases from J, the gap between germline ends came to 16 bases. This CDR3 has 16 amino acids. The DNA of the CDR3 is TGTGCCAGCAGCTTGGGACCGGACAGCGCGCTAGAGACCCAGTACTTC. It encodes CASSLGPDSALETQYF.

J is TRBJ1-5 and V is TRBV4-3; maybe TRBD1 (6 bases). The V gene's germline CDR1 is LGHNA and CDR2 YSLEER. The CDR3 consists of 15 residues. The V end lost 1 base, the J end lost 9 bases, and 16 bases lay between the germline ends. CDR3 sequence: CASSQATDSSWPQHF. DNA of the CDR3: TGCGCCAGCAGCCAAGCCACGGACAGTTCTTGGCCCCAGCATTTT.

This chain joins TRBV24-1 and TRBJ2-1, with 7 bases fitting TRBD2. V trimming: 5 bases; J trimming: 8 bases; junction bases outside the gene matches: 8. The CDR3 has 14 amino acids. The germline CDR1 and CDR2 sequences are KGHDR and SFDVKD. This CDR3 is CATSADTGGDEQFF. Written as DNA, the CDR3 is TGTGCCACCAGTGCGGACACGGGGGGAGATGAGCAGTTCTTC.

This clone was seen once. The chain is built from TRBV24-1 and TRBJ1-5; D unresolved. The CDR3 has 14 amino acids. Germline V gene lookup returns CDR1 KGHDR and CDR2 SFDVKD. The V and J ends lost 0 bases and 7 bases respectively, with 9 bases between them. CDR3 amino acids: CATSDLPGGQPQHF. The CDR3, as DNA: TGTGCCACCAGTGATTTGCCGGGAGGGCAGCCCCAGCATTTT.

The chain combines TRBV6-5 with TRBJ2-3, with a tentative D call TRBD1 (5 bases). The CDR3 has 11 amino acids. The germline gives CDR1 MNHEY, CDR2 SVGAGI. Trimming removed 6 bases from V and 5 bases from J, with 6 bases in between. CDR3 sequence: CASSQGDTQYF. For the CDR3, the DNA is TGTGCCAGCAGCCAGGGAGATACGCAGTATTTT.

The chain combines TRBV10-2 with TRBJ1-6; D may be TRBD1 (5 bases). V was trimmed by 2 bases and J by 2 bases, leaving 10 bases between them. The CDR3 loop spans 16 amino acids. The germline V gene encodes CDR1 WSHSY and CDR2 SAAADI. The CDR3, as DNA: TGCGCCAGCAGTGAGCCAGGGCGGACCTATAATTCACCCCTCCACTTT. Translated: CASSEPGRTYNSPLHF.

This clone has more than one count but fewer than ten. The chain links TRBV20-1 to TRBJ2-3; D ambiguous. Germline values: CDR1 DFQATT, CDR2 SNEGSKA (reference sequence). The CDR3 extends over 11 amino acids. The V end lost 5 bases, the J end lost 5 bases, and 8 bases lay between the germline ends. The CDR3 nucleotides are TGCAGTGCTCGACCGGGAGATACGCAGTATTTT. The encoded protein is CSARPGDTQYF.

The chain carries TRBV3-1 (or the pseudogene TRBV3-2) and TRBJ2-7; D may be TRBD2 (6 bases). Germline-derived CDR1 and CDR2 are LGHDT and YNNKEL (reference sequence). V gave up 0 bases and J gave up 2 bases, with 11 bases separating them. The CDR3 spans 15 residues. The CDR3 nucleotides read TGTGCCAGCAGCCAAGACGGAGGGAATCCCTACGAGCAGTACTTC. Residues: CASSQDGGNPYEQYF.

This clone was picked up one time. The J gene is TRBJ1-2, the V gene TRBV3-1 (or the pseudogene TRBV3-2), with 11 positions matching TRBD1. Germline CDR1 and CDR2: LGHDT and YNNKEL (reference sequence). The CDR3 spans 16 residues. V lost 4 bases to trimming and J lost 2 bases; unmatched junction nucleotides: 6. CDR3: CASSPGQGDRNYGYTF. The CDR3 nucleotides are TGTGCCAGCAGCCCGGGACAGGGGGACCGAAACTATGGCTACACCTTC.

The chain employs TRBV5-5 and TRBJ1-1; a possible D gene is TRBD1 (5 bases). Per germline, CDR1 SGHKS and CDR2 YYEKEE (reference sequence). The CDR3 has 14 residues. V lost 1 base, J lost 2 bases, and 9 bases lay in between. The CDR3, as DNA: TGTGCCAGCAGCTTGCCGACAGCAAACACTGAAGCTTTCTTT. It is translated as CASSLPTANTEAFF.

CDR3 sequence reads: CASSLVAGPTYEQYF. CDR3 sequence (DNA): TGTGCCAGCAGCTTGGTAGCGGGGCCTACCTACGAGCAGTACTTC. The rearrangement uses TRBV11-2 and TRBJ2-7; TRBD2 matches at 8 bases. V lost 3 bases and J lost 2; bases outside the gene matches: 6. CDR3 length: 15 residues. The germline gives CDR1 SGHAT, CDR2 FQNNGV.

The J gene is TRBJ2-7, the V gene TRBV7-2; 10 nucleotides align to TRBD1. V lost 3 bases to trimming and J lost 2 bases; unmatched junction nucleotides: 4. Germline CDR1 and CDR2: SGHTA and FQGNSA. The CDR3 length is 15 residues. In DNA form, the CDR3 reads TGTGCCAGCAGCTTCCAGACAGGGGGCCCCTACGAGCAGTACTTC. It is translated as CASSFQTGGPYEQYF.

The V gene is TRBV6-5, the J gene TRBJ1-4; 8 nucleotides line up with TRBD1. CDR3 length equals 13 residues. V was clipped by 5 bases and J by 8 bases; unmatched bases: 4. Looked up from germline, CDR1 is MNHEY and CDR2 is SVGAGI. The CDR3 coding sequence is TGTGCCAGCAGTCTCCGGACAGGGGAAAAACTGTTTTTT. Residues: CASSLRTGEKLFF.